This T cell receptor (beta chain) is from a study of identifying expanded T cells in peripheral blood. Collection occurred without any documented infections or immune events in donors. Findings of the study overall: Differentially abundant clones: roughly 1.3 between replicates, 16.4 at roughly 13 days, approximately 18 at four. Clone count variance between roughly 2-week samples rose with total template count.

Clones were read by immunoSEQ multiplex PCR, and TCRdb kept only the in-frame ones, dropping some. The table has some 99,000 clones, about 87% seen once. In the case of this clone: The antigen is unknown.

The CDR3 has 13 amino acids. Per the germline V gene, CDR1 is SQVTM and CDR2 is ANQGSEA. V was trimmed by 4 bases and J by 0 bases, leaving 9 bases between them. This chain joins TRBV29-1 and TRBJ1-1, with D perhaps matching TRBD1 (6 bases). The sequence came from a person aged 18 to 75 in good health. What was sequenced was blood. The CDR3 sequence: CSVGKGVNTEAFF. The CDR3 coding sequence is TGCAGCGTTGGGAAGGGGGTGAACACTGAAGCTTTCTTT.